This TCR beta chain comes out of a study of early stage breast cancer tumors. About the research overall: Most of the 16 invasive tumors were ER+, PR+ and HER2-.

Assay: immunoSEQ multiplex PCR; the TCRdb copy retains only in-frame clones and omits some. The table includes just under 30,000 clones, approximately 84% detected once. Study results and limitations: Unsorted bulk genomic DNA sequencing lacked pairing and functional marker data.

Comments on this clone: Its antigen remains unidentified.

The specimen sequenced was blood. This receptor was identified in a person aged 45-65 years with breast cancer.

CDR3 region: CASSQRDSQETQYF. Here the CDR3 DNA reads TGTGCCAGCAGCCAACGGGACTCCCAAGAGACCCAGTACTTC. This chain joins TRBV5-4 and TRBJ2-5; possibly TRBD2 for D (6 bases). Deletions cut 4 bases from V and 1 base from J, with 11 bases between. The germline CDR1 and CDR2 sequences are SGHNT and YYREEE (reference sequence). The CDR3 runs to 14 residues.